The present TCR beta chain was sequenced within a study of prognosis after radiotherapy for stage I lung cancer. Study summary: Of the enrolled patients, about 15 had newly diagnosed primary stage I lung tumors, while four to six had oligometastatic NSCLC following surgical resection of the primary tumor.

Per the germline V gene, CDR1 is SGHTA and CDR2 is FQGNSA. Trimming pared 1 base from V and 4 bases from J, leaving 10 bases between. This CDR3 contains 14 residues. This clonotype was found many times. Multiplex PCR, run in two rounds, amplified TCR beta CDR3 from genomic DNA. Primers were specific to each TRBV and TRBJ gene in first-round PCR. Each CDR3 protein gets one entry after TCRdb re-called the multiplex PCR reads with MiXCR. The sample lists over 10,000 distinct CDR3 sequences, approximately 47% occurring once. This specimen consisted of PBMCs, obtained before or after stereotactic body radiation therapy (not recorded which). This TCR was recovered from a donor at least 50 years old with non-small cell lung cancer. The chain employs TRBV7-2 and TRBJ2-5, with D perhaps assigned TRBD1 or TRBD2 (5 bases each). The CDR3 here is CASSLDGGSETQYF. CDR3 nucleotide sequence: TGTGCCAGCAGCTTAGATGGGGGATCAGAGACCCAGTACTTC.